Following are 30 T cell receptor beta chains from one sample sequenced in a study of CD8+CD57+ T cells in acquired aplastic anemia. It was genomic DNA that served as the template for profiling TCR beta VDJ and CDR3. TCRdb called the reads again in MiXCR, with one record for every CDR3 protein. The data hold about 40,000 distinct CDR3 sequences, with roughly two thirds observed a single time. Those patients picked for sequencing had displayed CD8+CD57+ cell expansion on flow cytometry. Sequenced input: sorted CD4+, CD8+, or CD8+CD57+ T cells (not recorded which) from PBMCs. The receptors shown here come from a human donor with aplastic anemia.

This clonotype has a single count. V and J are TRBV28 and TRBJ2-5; D not certain. Trimming shortened V by 1 base and J by 5 bases, and 8 bases separated the two germline ends. The CDR3 sequence is 13 residues long. Germline V lookup: CDR1 MDHEN, CDR2 SYDVKM. The CDR3 DNA reads as TGTGCCAGCAGTTTATTGTCCTGGGAGACCCAGTACTTC. Translated, it gives CASSLLSWETQYF.

The chain joins TRBV7-2 to TRBJ2-5; possibly TRBD2 for D (5 bases). Germline V gene lookup returns CDR1 SGHTA and CDR2 FQGNSA. This CDR3 has 12 amino acids. V was cut by 7 bases and J by 5 bases, with 11 bases left in between. CDR3 in amino acids: CASTRGMETQYF. For the CDR3, the DNA is TGTGCCAGCACCCGAGGGATGGAGACCCAGTACTTC. Variable domain in full (rest from reference TRBV7-2 and TRBJ2-5): GAGVSQSPSNKVTEKGKDVELRCDPISGHTALYWYRQSLGQGLEFLIYFQGNSAPDKSGLPSDRFSAERTGGSVSTLTIQRTQQEDSAVYLCASTRGMETQYFGPGTRLLVL.

This clonotype was picked up a small number of times. The chain uses TRBV9 and TRBJ2-7; 10 bases are shared with TRBD1. Germline CDR1 is SGDLS and CDR2 is YYNGEE. The CDR3 consists of 14 residues. With 0 bases clipped from V and 6 bases from J, the junction kept 3 bases outside the gene matches. CDR3: CASSVGGTGVEQYF. The CDR3 nucleotides are TGTGCCAGCAGCGTAGGTGGGACAGGGGTCGAGCAGTACTTC. The whole variable domain, filled in from reference TRBV9 and TRBJ2-7, reads DSGVTQTPKHLITATGQRVTLRCSPRSGDLSVYWYQQSLDQGLQFLIQYYNGEERAKGNILERFSAQQFPDLHSELNLSSLELGDSALYFCASSVGGTGVEQYFGPGTRLTVT.

This clonotype was seen many times. This chain joins TRBV12-3 or TRBV12-4 and TRBJ2-5; D gene unclear. The CDR3 spans 16 residues. The V end was cut by 6 bases, the J end by 0 bases, with 17 bases between. CDR3 sequence (DNA): TGTGCCAGCAGCCCCCCCTTTCATGCCTACCAAGAGACCCAGTACTTC. This encodes CASSPPFHAYQETQYF.

Points on this clonotype: This may stem from a read error, because a much larger clone lies one nucleotide away. The chain is built from TRBV28 and TRBJ2-1, with TRBD2 as a possible D gene (6 bases). V was clipped by 2 bases and J by 2 bases, with 7 bases between them. The CDR3 length is 14 residues. CDR1 and CDR2 (germline): MDHEN, SYDVKM. The CDR3 nucleotides read TGTGCCAGCAGTTTACGGACTACCTACAATGAGCAGTTCTTC. Translated: CASSLRTTYNEQFF.

This clonotype has a count of ten or more. V is TRBV7-3 and J is TRBJ1-1, with D possibly TRBD1 on 5 matching bases. The germline gives CDR1 SGHTA, CDR2 FQGTGA. This CDR3 region has 15 residues. Between the trimmed V and J ends, which lost 1 base and 1 base, there was a span of 10 bases. CDR3 residues: CASSLSVRGNTEAFF. The CDR3 DNA reads TGTGCCAGCAGCTTAAGTGTGAGGGGGAACACTGAAGCTTTCTTT.

The genes are TRBV20-1 and TRBJ2-3; 8 bases are a match to TRBD2. Trimming cost V 3 bases and J 4 bases; bases outside gene matches: 0. This CDR3 is built from 12 residues. Per the germline V gene, CDR1 is DFQATT and CDR2 is SNEGSKA (reference sequence). The DNA of the CDR3 is TGCAGTGCTAGCGGGGGGGCAGATACGCAGTATTTT. It translates to CSASGGADTQYF.

The chain joins TRBV20-1 to TRBJ2-7; no definite D call. Trimming shortened V by 2 bases and J by 2 bases, and 13 bases separated the two germline ends. CDR3 length: 14 amino acids. Germline loops: CDR1 DFQATT, CDR2 SNEGSKA (reference sequence). As DNA, the CDR3 is TGCAGTGCTAGAAGTCCAGAGCCTGCCTACGAGCAGTACTTC. Its protein product is CSARSPEPAYEQYF.

The V call is TRBV19, the J call TRBJ2-1; maybe TRBD1 (7 bases). This CDR3 spans 15 amino acids. Trimming shortened V by 7 bases and J by 9 bases, and 22 bases separated the two germline ends. The germline V gene encodes CDR1 LNHDA and CDR2 SQIVND (reference sequence). The CDR3 nucleotides are TGTGCCAGTACCCTAACCCAGGGGGGAAACACTGAGCAGTTCTTC. It translates to CASTLTQGGNTEQFF. The complete variable domain, with remaining parts taken from reference TRBV19 and TRBJ2-1, reads DGGITQSPKYLFRKEGQNVTLSCEQNLNHDAMYWYRQDPGQGLRLIYYSQIVNDFQKGDIAEGYSVSREKKESFPLTVTSAQKNPTAFYLCASTLTQGGNTEQFFGPGTRLTVL.

The V and J genes are TRBV15 and TRBJ2-7; perhaps TRBD1 as D (6 bases). This CDR3 is 14 amino acids long. V shed 8 bases and J shed 1 base, with 15 bases lying between them. Per the germline V gene, CDR1 is LNHNV and CDR2 is YYDKDF (reference sequence). In DNA, the CDR3 is TGTGCCACCGCCAGGGGCCCGCCTTCCTACGAGCAGTACTTC. Amino acid sequence: CATARGPPSYEQYF.

The chain joins TRBV29-1 to TRBJ2-5; 7 bases are a match to TRBD1. The J call may be incorrect, as the DNA end agrees better with TRBJ2-7. Per germline, CDR1 SQVTM and CDR2 ANQGSEA. The CDR3 extends over 14 amino acids. The CDR3 loop is CSVVEDRIPYEQYF. The CDR3 bases are TGCAGCGTTGTCGAGGACAGGATCCCCTACGAGCAGTACTTC.

This chain joins TRBV7-3 and TRBJ2-5, with TRBD2 matching 11 bases. Germline CDR1 is SGHTA and CDR2 is FQGTGA. CDR3 size: 14 residues. V shed 5 bases, J shed 4 bases, and the junction held 3 bases outside the gene matches. CDR3 amino acids: CASSPGTSGETQYF. The CDR3 DNA reads as TGTGCCAGCAGCCCCGGGACTAGCGGAGAGACCCAGTACTTC.

This clonotype was counted ten times or more. This chain connects TRBV14 to TRBJ1-2, with a tentative D call TRBD1 (5 bases). Trimming took off 1 base at V and 3 bases at J, with 6 bases between the two ends. Germline-derived CDR1 and CDR2 are SGHDN and FVKESK. There are 13 residues in the CDR3. This chain's CDR3 is CASSQVGDYGYTF. CDR3 bases: TGTGCCAGCAGCCAAGTGGGGGACTATGGCTACACCTTC.

This clonotype was found many times. J is TRBJ2-7 and V is TRBV24-1; 8 bases align to TRBD1. This CDR3 has 13 residues. The germline V gene has CDR1 KGHDR and CDR2 SFDVKD. Trimming cost V 11 bases and J 6 bases; bases outside gene matches: 11. The CDR3 protein is CARGQGPRSEQYF. As DNA, the CDR3 is TGTGCCAGAGGACAGGGCCCCCGGTCCGAGCAGTACTTC.

This clonotype was found many times. The V call is TRBV13, the J call TRBJ2-7; D remains unclear. V was trimmed by 3 bases and J by 3 bases, leaving 12 bases between them. CDR1 and CDR2 (germline): PRHDT, FYEKMQ (reference sequence). CDR3 length: 14 amino acids. The CDR3 protein is CASSFGQVGYEQYF. In nucleotides, the CDR3 is TGTGCCAGCAGCTTTGGCCAGGTAGGCTACGAGCAGTACTTC. The variable domain in full, with the rest retrieved from reference TRBV13 and TRBJ2-7, is AAGVIQSPRHLIKEKRETATLKCYPIPRHDTVYWYQQGPGQDPQFLISFYEKMQSDKGSIPDRFSAQQFSDYHSELNMSSLELGDSALYFCASSFGQVGYEQYFGPGTRLTVT.

V usage is TRBV2 and J usage is TRBJ1-5, with D perhaps matching TRBD1 (5 bases). CDR1 and CDR2 from the germline V gene are SNHLY and FYNNEI. The V end was cut by 6 bases, the J end by 6 bases, with 12 bases between. The CDR3 is made up of 13 amino acids. As DNA, the CDR3 is TGTGCCAGCAGCTTAGATCAGGGTCAGCCCCAGCATTTT. Amino acid sequence: CASSLDQGQPQHF.

This clonotype has at least ten counts. V usage is TRBV20-1 and J usage is TRBJ2-3; 12 nucleotides match TRBD2. The germline CDR1 and CDR2 sequences are DFQATT and SNEGSKA (reference sequence). V shed 0 bases and J 4 bases; nucleotides not matched to a gene: 2. This CDR3 is built from 15 residues. The CDR3 spells CSAREASGGADTQYF. The CDR3 nucleotides read TGCAGTGCTAGAGAGGCTAGCGGGGGGGCAGATACGCAGTATTTT.

The V and J genes are TRBV15 and TRBJ1-2; D may be TRBD1 (5 bases). The CDR3 has 13 residues. Looked up from germline, CDR1 is LNHNV and CDR2 is YYDKDF (reference sequence). V gave up 5 bases and J gave up 6 bases, with 13 bases separating them. The CDR3 region has the DNA TGTGCCACCAGCGCTAATGGGGCCGATGGCTACACCTTC. Encoded protein: CATSANGADGYTF. Complete variable domain (other parts from reference TRBV15 and TRBJ1-2): DAMVIQNPRYQVTQFGKPVTLSCSQTLNHNVMYWYQQKSSQAPKLLFHYYDKDFNNEADTPDNFQSRRPNTSFCFLDIRSPGLGDTAMYLCATSANGADGYTFGSGTRLTVV.

The V gene is TRBV11-2, the J gene TRBJ2-7, with TRBD2 as a possible D gene (6 bases). CDR3 length: 12 amino acids. V was pared by 7 bases and J by 4 bases, with 11 bases between. The germline V gene encodes CDR1 SGHAT and CDR2 FQNNGV. The CDR3 sequence: CASTVAAYEQYF. CDR3 DNA sequence: TGTGCCAGCACCGTAGCGGCGTACGAGCAGTACTTC.

The CDR3 DNA follows: TGTGCCAGCAGTGCTATGCAGGGGTCCTACTACGAGCAGTACTTC. It encodes CASSAMQGSYYEQYF. This rearrangement joins TRBV2 to TRBJ2-7, with D possibly being TRBD1 (6 bases). The ends were cut back, 4 bases at V and 3 bases at J, with 16 bases in the middle. Germline-derived CDR1 and CDR2 are SNHLY and FYNNEI. This CDR3 comprises 15 residues.

This clonotype occurred a few times. The chain employs TRBV15 and TRBJ1-2; D is unclear. The CDR3 extends over 14 amino acids. Germline CDR1 is LNHNV and CDR2 is YYDKDF (reference sequence). V was pared by 0 bases and J by 2 bases, with 7 bases between. The CDR3: CATSREGGNYGYTF. CDR3 in DNA: TGTGCCACCAGCAGAGAGGGCGGAAACTATGGCTACACCTTC.

This chain links TRBV6-1 with TRBJ1-6; TRBD1 aligns across 8 bases. The trim removed 0 bases at V and 0 bases at J, leaving 1 base unmatched. Germline V CDR1 and CDR2: MNHNS, SASEGT. The CDR3 runs 17 residues. This CDR3 reads CASSEATGGSYNSPLHF. The CDR3, as DNA: TGTGCCAGCAGTGAAGCTACAGGGGGCTCCTATAATTCACCCCTCCACTTT.

This chain connects TRBV5-6 to TRBJ2-2, with D unclear. V dropped 0 bases and J dropped 0 bases, with 6 bases sitting between them. The CDR3 totals 15 residues. Germline lookup yields CDR1 SGHDT and CDR2 YYEEEE. The chain's CDR3 is CASSLVVTNTGELFF. The CDR3 DNA follows: TGTGCCAGCAGCTTGGTAGTTACGAACACCGGGGAGCTGTTTTTT. The full variable domain, completed using reference TRBV5-6 and TRBJ2-2, is DAGVTQSPTHLIKTRGQQVTLRCSPKSGHDTVSWYQQALGQGPQFIFQYYEEEERQRGNFPDRFSGHQFPNYSSELNVNALLLGDSALYLCASSLVVTNTGELFFGEGSRLTVL.

The V gene is TRBV7-7, the J gene TRBJ1-5, with D hard to call. The CDR3 has 13 residues. Germline CDR1 SSHAT, CDR2 FNYEAQ (reference sequence). Trimming left V 6 bases short and J 3 bases short, with 9 bases between. Here the CDR3 reads CASSKALNQPQHF. In DNA form, the CDR3 reads TGTGCCAGCAGTAAGGCTCTCAATCAGCCCCAGCATTTT.

The rearrangement uses TRBV7-9 and TRBJ1-6; D unclear. CDR1 SEHNR and CDR2 FQNEAQ come from the germline V gene (reference sequence). CDR3 length: 14 residues. The germline V and J ends were trimmed by 5 bases and 9 bases, with 14 bases remaining between them. The CDR3 DNA reads TGTGCCAGCAGCCTCGGCCCCACTACTTCACCCCTCCACTTT. Protein: CASSLGPTTSPLHF.

This clonotype was counted a single time. V is TRBV29-1 and J is TRBJ1-1; no definite D call. V was trimmed by 0 bases and J by 8 bases, leaving 10 bases between them. This CDR3 spans 12 amino acids. Germline V CDR1 and CDR2: SQVTM, ANQGSEA. The CDR3 DNA reads as TGCAGCGTTGAAGAGCCAAGAACCGAAGCTTTCTTT. Its translation is CSVEEPRTEAFF.

This clonotype was recorded at least ten times. The chain combines TRBV10-1 with TRBJ2-5; possible D gene TRBD2, 5 bases. From germline, CDR1 is WNHNN and CDR2 SYGVQD (reference sequence). The CDR3 has 15 amino acids. V dropped 8 bases and J dropped 5 bases, with 21 bases sitting between them. CDR3 nucleotides: TGCGCCAGCCCCCCCGGACCGCGACCGGGGGAGACCCAGTACTTC. Its protein product is CASPPGPRPGETQYF.

A remark on this clonotype: This may come from a read error, since a much larger clone is one base off. The rearrangement uses TRBV11-2 and TRBJ2-1, with D perhaps TRBD1 or TRBD2 (5 bases each). CDR1 and CDR2 (germline): SGHAT, FQNNGV. The CDR3 is 14 amino acids. DNA of the CDR3: TGTACCAGCAGCTTTGGGGGATCCTACAATGAGCAGTTCTTC. Translating gives CTSSFGGSYNEQFF.

The V gene is TRBV24-1, the J gene TRBJ1-5, with D perhaps matching TRBD1 (5 bases). Trimming removed 3 bases at V and 3 bases at J, with 8 bases between. The CDR3 is 14 amino acids. Germline lookup yields CDR1 KGHDR and CDR2 SFDVKD. Here the CDR3 reads CATSDRGYNQPQHF. CDR3 coding DNA: TGTGCCACCAGTGATCGGGGCTACAATCAGCCCCAGCATTTT.

This chain connects TRBV2 to TRBJ2-5; 8 nucleotides align to TRBD2. V lost 1 base and J lost 4; bases outside the gene matches: 5. Germline V gene lookup returns CDR1 SNHLY and CDR2 FYNNEI. The CDR3 length is 15 residues. The CDR3, as DNA: TGTGCCAGCAGTGAAGTTGTAGCGGGGCGAGAGACCCAGTACTTC. This sequence encodes CASSEVVAGRETQYF. Based on the CDR3 plus reference TRBV2 and TRBJ2-5, the full variable domain is EPEVTQTPSHQVTQMGQEVILRCVPISNHLYFYWYRQILGQKVEFLVSFYNNEISEKSEIFDDQFSVERPDGSNFTLKIRSTKLEDSAMYFCASSEVVAGRETQYFGPGTRLLVL.